The entry that follows covers one TCR beta chain sequence. Its antigen is as yet unknown. Germline CDR1 SGHNT, CDR2 YYREEE (reference sequence). CDR3 size: 14 residues. V was shortened by 2 bases and J by 2 bases, with 10 bases between the two germline ends. Donors were drawn from the approximately 120-subject validation cohort, separate from the approximately 680-subject first cohort. These data belong to a study of cytomegalovirus exposure and HLA in healthy donors. Study background: The roughly 130 validation repertoires used the same platform as the approximately 700 first-cohort repertoires (as reported by a later analysis). Study-level results: For cytomegalovirus status, the classifier reportedly gave diagnoses with high specificity and sensitivity. According to the study, 180 or so TCR beta chains were cytomegalovirus-associated.

The data were produced by immunoSEQ multiplex PCR, yet TCRdb's version contains in-frame clones alone and is incomplete. In the table there are 90,000 to 150,000 clones, over 65% of which are singletons. The clonotype originates from a woman in her twenties or thirties in good health and CMV-seronegative. The chain links TRBV5-4 to TRBJ2-5; no clear D. The sample consisted of PBMCs. CDR3 sequence reads: CASSFGARQETQYF. The DNA of the CDR3 is TGTGCCAGCAGCTTTGGAGCCCGTCAAGAGACCCAGTACTTC.